This record looks at one T cell receptor beta chain sequence and its context. The antigen is unknown. The sample belongs to a study of shared clonotypes between healthy human individuals. The study, taken as a whole, reports: Larger estimated richness was generally seen in naive subsets than in memory subsets.

Assay: immunoSEQ multiplex PCR; the TCRdb copy retains only in-frame clones and omits some. The table shows fewer than 3 million clones, with around 92% occurring only once. Those who donated, Caucasian adults without exception, all lived in Nashville, Tennessee. The source is a man between 18 and 29 years old in good health. Some clones in this sample may be carry-over from other donors' samples. The sequencing sample was made of naive CD4+ T cells from PBMCs. Described subset: CD45RA+ positively selected.

The CDR3 nucleotides are TGTGCCAGCAGTGTCCGGGGACAGGGCAATGAAAAACTGTTTTTT. This encodes CASSVRGQGNEKLFF. V is TRBV6-1 and J is TRBJ1-4, with TRBD1 matching 9 bases. The trim removed 4 bases at V and 5 bases at J, leaving 5 bases unmatched. The CDR3 runs 15 residues. Germline CDR1 is MNHNS and CDR2 is SASEGT.